The 30 T cell receptor beta chains below all came from one sample that was sequenced in a study of molecular identifiers for immune sequencing clone quantification (dated by TCRdb to the late 2010s). The method behind the library was PCR. TCRdb lists the instrument as Illumina HiSeq 4000. The public reads were reprocessed in TCRdb via fastp at Q25 and MiXCR, keeping in-frame beta chains. Each record represents a unique CDR3 protein, reported with the most common genes and DNA among its rows. In this sample the table shows 60,000 to 80,000 distinct CDR3 sequences, roughly 18% of which occur a single time. 1.5% to 1.8% of the sample goes to the ten largest clones. The material sequenced was naive CD8+ T cells from blood, with Jurkat cell RNA spiked in. This specimen's cell subset or site label, per the study, means: FACS-sorted CD8+CD4-CCR7+CD45RA+ naive T cells. Source of these receptors: a human donor in good health. Some libraries in this study had Jurkat cell RNA spiked in.

This clonotype was counted ten times or more. The chain has TRBV6-2 or TRBV6-3 and TRBJ2-1; D ambiguous. The CDR3 consists of 14 residues. Germline V CDR1 and CDR2: MNHEY, SVGEGT. Trimming removed 2 bases from V and 6 bases from J, with 11 bases in between. CDR3 protein: CASSYTDFLNEQFF. CDR3 nucleotide sequence: TGTGCCAGCAGTTACACAGATTTCCTCAATGAGCAGTTCTTC.

This clonotype has ten or more counts. Written as DNA, the CDR3 is TGTGCCAGCAGTTACTCGTCGGGACTACAGACCTACGAGCAGTACTTC. Its protein product is CASSYSSGLQTYEQYF. The V and J genes are TRBV27 and TRBJ2-7, with 7 bases lining up with TRBD2. With V trimmed by 4 bases and J by 2 bases, 11 bases remained unmatched. CDR3 length: 16 residues. CDR1 and CDR2 (germline): MNHEY, SMNVEV (reference sequence).

In this sample, this clonotype turned up many times. J is TRBJ1-3 and V is TRBV7-9; possible D gene TRBD1, 6 bases. Germline V gives CDR1 SEHNR, CDR2 FQNEAQ (reference sequence). CDR3 length: 14 amino acids. V was shortened by 5 bases and J by 6 bases, with 14 bases between the two germline ends. CDR3 nucleotide sequence: TGTGCCAGCAGCCAAGGACAGCTGGCAAACACCATATATTTT. This gives the protein CASSQGQLANTIYF.

With respect to this clonotype: A much larger clone lies one base from this, so it may be a read error. V is TRBV11-2 and J is TRBJ2-7; a possible D gene is TRBD2 (5 bases). The V end lost 1 base, the J end lost 6 bases, and 7 bases lay between the germline ends. The CDR3 sequence is 12 residues long. The germline gives CDR1 SGHAT, CDR2 FQNNGV. The CDR3 nucleotides read TGTGCCAGCAGCTTAGCGGGGTCCGAGCAGTACTTC. This codes for CASSLAGSEQYF.

This clonotype was recorded at least ten times. The rearrangement joins TRBV11-2 to TRBJ2-7; D is unclear. Trimming left V 0 bases short and J 2 bases short, with 5 bases between. CDR3 length: 13 amino acids. CDR1 SGHAT and CDR2 FQNNGV come from the germline V gene. DNA for the CDR3: TGTGCCAGCAGCTTAGAGCTCCCCTACGAGCAGTACTTC. It translates to CASSLELPYEQYF.

This clonotype was found many times. This chain uses TRBV6-2 or TRBV6-3 with TRBJ2-1; 10 positions match TRBD2. The CDR3 runs to 15 residues. J was trimmed by 7 bases and V by 2 bases; bases with no gene match: 5. Germline V gene data show CDR1 as MNHEY and CDR2 as SVGEGT. The DNA of the CDR3 is TGTGCCAGCAGTTACCTAGCGGGAGTAGGTAATGAGCAGTTCTTC. Amino acids: CASSYLAGVGNEQFF.

Of note for this clonotype: This may arise from a read error, as a much more abundant clone is one base away. The rearrangement uses TRBV12-3 or TRBV12-4 and TRBJ2-1; 9 nucleotides agree with TRBD1. There are 17 residues in the CDR3. CDR3 DNA sequence: TGTGCCGGCAGTTTTTTGGACAGGGGTTCTCGCGCGGCTGAGCAGTTCTTC. As protein: CAGSFLDRGSRAAEQFF.

This chain links TRBV7-9 with TRBJ2-2; D perhaps matches TRBD1 (6 bases). Trimming removed 9 bases at V and 0 bases at J, with 14 bases between. Germline assignment: CDR1 SEHNR and CDR2 FQNEAQ (reference sequence). The CDR3 has 15 residues. Here the CDR3 DNA reads TGTGCCAGGCCAGGGGACACCACGAACACCGGGGAGCTGTTTTTT. This gives the protein CARPGDTTNTGELFF.

In this sample, this clonotype turned up a few times. The chain has TRBV24-1 and TRBJ2-1, with TRBD1 matching over 12 bases. CDR1 KGHDR and CDR2 SFDVKD come from the germline V gene. The CDR3 is 18 residues long. With V trimmed by 0 bases and J by 7 bases, 9 bases remained unmatched. Here the CDR3 reads CATSDLAMGTGGRNEQFF. DNA of the CDR3: TGTGCCACCAGTGATTTGGCCATGGGGACAGGGGGCCGAAATGAGCAGTTCTTC.

Details on this clonotype: Just one base apart from a much larger clone, this may be a read error. The genes are TRBV7-2 and TRBJ2-1, with 9 bases fitting TRBD2. CDR1 is SGHTA and CDR2 is FQGNSA in the germline V gene. The CDR3 has 17 residues. The CDR3 DNA reads TGTGCCAGCAACAGACATTTGGCGCGGGAGGGCTCCAATGAGCAGCTCTTC. This encodes CASNRHLAREGSNEQLF. The variable domain in full, completed from reference TRBV7-2 and TRBJ2-1, reads GAGVSQSPSNKVTEKGKDVELRCDPISGHTALYWYRQSLGQGLEFLIYFQGNSAPDKSGLPSDRFSAERTGGSVSTLTIQRTQQEDSAVYLCASNRHLAREGSNEQLFGPGTRLTVL.

This clonotype was seen a handful of times. The junction shows a germline mismatch at one end, possibly a read error. This chain uses TRBV11-2 with TRBJ2-7; 9 nucleotides match TRBD1. This CDR3 contains 14 residues. Germline CDR1 reads SGHAT; CDR2 reads FQNNGV. The CDR3 DNA reads as TGTACCAGCAGCTTAACGGGACAGGGCTACGAGCAGTACTTC. It yields the protein CTSSLTGQGYEQYF. The variable domain in full, completed from reference TRBV11-2 and TRBJ2-7, reads EAGVAQSPRYKIIEKRQSVAFWCNPISGHATLYWYQQILGQGPKLLIQFQNNGVVDDSQLPKDRFSAERLKGVDSTLKIQPAKLEDSAVYLCTSSLTGQGYEQYFGPGTRLTVT.

The table lists this clonotype with many counts. This rearrangement joins TRBV4-1 to TRBJ2-3, with 9 bases aligning to TRBD2. The CDR3 consists of 17 residues. CDR1 is MGHRA, CDR2 YSYEKL, per germline. The J segment lost 0 bases and the V segment lost 4 bases, leaving 8 bases of the junction unmatched. CDR3: CASSRGREGFSTDTQYF. Here the CDR3 DNA reads TGCGCCAGCAGCCGGGGGCGGGAGGGTTTTAGCACAGATACGCAGTATTTT.

As for this clonotype: Just one base apart from a much larger clone, this may be a read error. The gene calls are TRBV4-3 and TRBJ1-3; no reliable D call. The CDR3 spans 15 residues. Germline V gene data show CDR1 as LGHNA and CDR2 as YSLEER. The germline V and J ends were trimmed by 1 base and 0 bases, with 7 bases remaining between them. The CDR3 protein is CASSQGRLSGNTIYF. As DNA, the CDR3 is TGCGCCAGCAGCCAAGGCAGGCTCTCTGGAAACACCATATATTTT.

On this clonotype itself: A much larger clone differs by one base, so this may be a read error. The V and J genes are TRBV11-2 and TRBJ1-5; D is unresolved. Germline CDR1 SGHAT, CDR2 FQNNGV. The length of the CDR3 is 15 residues. The V and J ends lost 10 bases and 5 bases respectively, with 21 bases between them. The CDR3 DNA sequence: TGTGCCAAGACTGGGCCAGAGGTATCTCATCAGCCCCAGCATTTT. This translates into CAKTGPEVSHQPQHF.

The genes are TRBV12-5 and TRBJ1-1, with TRBD1 as a possible D gene (5 bases). Germline CDR1 and CDR2: LGHNT and FRNRAP. This CDR3 spans 14 amino acids. Trimming cost V 6 bases and J 5 bases, with 16 bases left between them. CDR3 residues: CASGMSWGITEAFF. In DNA, the CDR3 is TGTGCTAGTGGAATGTCCTGGGGGATAACTGAAGCTTTCTTT.

The rearrangement joins TRBV6-1 to TRBJ2-1; tentative D call: TRBD2 (6 bases). V shed 6 bases and J shed 0 bases, with 12 bases lying between them. CDR1 and CDR2 (germline): MNHNS, SASEGT. The CDR3 covers 15 residues. The CDR3 region has the DNA TGTGCCAGCAGAAATGGAGGGAGCTCCTACAATGAGCAGTTCTTC. Amino acids: CASRNGGSSYNEQFF.

The chain is built from TRBV6-1 and TRBJ2-1, with no clear D. The CDR3 runs 16 residues. Germline CDR1 reads MNHNS; CDR2 reads SASEGT. V lost 6 bases and J 4 bases, leaving 19 bases between the germline ends. In DNA form, the CDR3 reads TGTGCCAGCAGGAATCCCCCTCCTATTGCTTACAATGAGCAGTTCTTC. It yields the protein CASRNPPPIAYNEQFF.

This clonotype has ten or more counts. The chain recombines TRBV29-1 with TRBJ2-1; D is perhaps TRBD1 or TRBD2 (6 bases each). The V gene lost 3 bases and the J gene lost 0 bases, with 18 bases spanning the gap. The CDR3 is 17 residues long. The germline V gene encodes CDR1 SQVTM and CDR2 ANQGSEA. CDR3 amino acids: CSVEGGGGFSSYNEQFF. The CDR3 bases are TGCAGCGTTGAGGGAGGAGGGGGTTTTAGCTCCTACAATGAGCAGTTCTTC.

A note on this clonotype: This sequence may be a read error, since a much larger clone differs from it by one base. This chain uses TRBV28 with TRBJ2-1; D call uncertain. This CDR3 comprises 14 residues. Looked up from germline, CDR1 is MDHEN and CDR2 is SYDVKM. The V end lost 2 bases, the J end lost 6 bases, and 11 bases lay between the germline ends. The CDR3 region has the DNA TGTGCCAGCAGTTTAGTAGGGATTAGCAATGAGCAGTTCTTC. As protein: CASSLVGISNEQFF.

Many counts were recorded for this clonotype. The J gene is TRBJ2-1, the V gene TRBV13; 7 nucleotides match TRBD2. The CDR3 totals 20 residues. CDR1 is PRHDT, CDR2 FYEKMQ, per germline (reference sequence). Trimming at V came to 1 base and at J to 0 bases, leaving 15 bases not matched to a gene. The CDR3 nucleotides read TGTGCCAGCAGCTTAGATGGCGGGAGTTTAACTCTCGACTCCTACAATGAGCAGTTCTTC. Amino acids: CASSLDGGSLTLDSYNEQFF.

About this clonotype: With a much larger clone just one base away, this may be a read error. The CDR3 bases are TGTGCCACCAGTGATGTAGCGGGAGGGGGACAAGAGACCCTGTACTTC. This sequence encodes CATSDVAGGGQETLYF. The V and J genes are TRBV24-1 and TRBJ2-5; TRBD2 agrees at 11 bases. This CDR3 has 16 amino acids. Germline CDR1 is KGHDR and CDR2 is SFDVKD.

Regarding this clonotype: A read error may account for a junction end that differs from germline. This sequence joins TRBV20-1 and TRBJ1-5; D remains ambiguous. Germline CDR1 reads DFQATT; CDR2 reads SNEGSKA (reference sequence). The CDR3 runs 15 residues. The CDR3 DNA reads TGCAGTGCTAGAGGTACTATGAGTAGCGATCAGCCCCAGCATTTT. It specifies CSARGTMSSDQPQHF.

This clonotype was found many times. J is TRBJ1-1 and V is TRBV7-9; weak D call: TRBD1 (6 bases). The CDR3 length is 14 residues. The germline CDR1 and CDR2 sequences are SEHNR and FQNEAQ (reference sequence). The V and J ends lost 4 bases and 6 bases respectively, with 15 bases between them. Here the CDR3 reads CASSSTNRQAEAFF. In DNA, the CDR3 is TGTGCCAGCAGCTCCACCAACCGACAGGCTGAAGCTTTCTTT.

Concerning this clonotype: One end of the junction varies from germline; a read error may be responsible. The V call is TRBV7-8, the J call TRBJ1-6; no definite D call. Germline CDR1 and CDR2: SGHVS and FQNEAQ. This CDR3 is 16 amino acids long. CDR3 coding DNA: TGTGCCAGCAACTTAGGGTCTAGGCAGCCCAATTCACCCCTCCACTTT. The encoded protein is CASNLGSRQPNSPLHF.

About this clonotype: A much larger clone differs from this one at a single base, so this may be a read error. The chain joins TRBV7-9 to TRBJ1-1; D is uncertain. The germline CDR1 and CDR2 sequences are SEHNR and FQNEAQ (reference sequence). The CDR3 runs 14 residues. The chain's CDR3 is CASTHALAQGLALF. In DNA, the CDR3 is TGTGCCAGCACCCACGCTCTGGCCCAAGGCCTAGCTCTCTTT.

V usage is TRBV20-1 and J usage is TRBJ2-1, with D tentatively TRBD2 (5 bases). The CDR3 extends over 15 amino acids. CDR1 is DFQATT, CDR2 SNEGSKA, per germline (reference sequence). Trimming stripped 0 bases from V and 4 bases from J, with 13 bases between. The CDR3 protein is CSARDTASWYNEQFF. The DNA of the CDR3 is TGCAGTGCTAGAGATACGGCTAGCTGGTACAATGAGCAGTTCTTC.

The chain carries TRBV6-1 and TRBJ1-6; no clear D gene. Deletions cut 3 bases from V and 10 bases from J, with 10 bases between. CDR3 length equals 13 residues. CDR1 is MNHNS and CDR2 is SASEGT in the germline V gene. The CDR3 here is CASSDAGNSPLHF. The CDR3 DNA is TGTGCCAGCAGTGATGCGGGGAACTCACCCCTCCACTTT.

This clonotype was seen at least ten times. This chain links TRBV12-3 or TRBV12-4 with TRBJ1-1; D might be TRBD1 (6 bases). This CDR3 has 14 amino acids. V lost 6 bases to trimming and J lost 2 bases, with 13 bases between them. Written as DNA, the CDR3 is TGTGCCAGCAGGTCAGGGGAAGAAAACACTGAAGCTTTCTTT. This sequence encodes CASRSGEENTEAFF.

Many counts were recorded for this clonotype. This chain links TRBV7-8 with TRBJ2-1; 15 nucleotides agree with TRBD2. The CDR3 consists of 18 residues. The ends lost 5 bases at V and 6 bases at J; junction bases unmatched: 11. CDR1 is SGHVS and CDR2 is FQNEAQ in the germline V gene. CDR3 in DNA: TGTGCCAGCAGCGAAGGACTAGCGGGAGGGGGAAATCCCAATGAGCAGTTCTTC. Its translation: CASSEGLAGGGNPNEQFF.

Ten or more counts support this clonotype. The CDR3 DNA reads as TGCAGTGCTAGAGGGACTCGGATCCCGCAAGAGACCCAGTACTTC. Amino acid sequence: CSARGTRIPQETQYF. The genes are TRBV20-1 and TRBJ2-5; D is perhaps TRBD2 (5 bases). The CDR3 runs 15 residues. Germline CDR1 DFQATT, CDR2 SNEGSKA (reference sequence). V was pared by 1 base and J by 2 bases, with 14 bases between.